The 28 T cell receptor beta chains presented below share a single source sample, sequenced in a study of T cells in Graves' hyperthyroidism and ophthalmopathy. RNA transcripts yielded amplified TCR beta CDR3 regions. First-round RT-PCR of the TCR CDR3 relied on the HTBI primer set. TCRdb re-called the multiplex PCR reads through MiXCR, storing one row per CDR3 protein. The sample lists about 690,000 distinct CDR3 sequences, around a sixth occurring once. Sequenced input: blood. The receptors were sampled from a man aged 50 or older with Graves' hyperthyroidism.

CDR3 region: CASSLSHRPDTQYF. The DNA of the CDR3 is TGTGCCAGTAGCCTATCTCATCGTCCAGATACGCAGTATTTT. The chain recombines TRBV19 with TRBJ2-3; D not resolved. V lost 6 bases, J lost 4 bases, and 14 bases lay in between. The length of the CDR3 is 14 residues. CDR1 and CDR2 from the germline V gene are LNHDA and SQIVND (reference sequence).

DNA for the CDR3: TGTGCCAGCAGGGTCATGGGGGCGCCCTTGGATACGCAGTATTTT. Protein sequence: CASRVMGAPLDTQYF. The chain combines TRBV6-1 with TRBJ2-3, with D possibly being TRBD1 (6 bases). Between the trimmed V and J ends, which lost 6 bases and 6 bases, there was a span of 19 bases. The CDR3 runs 15 residues. Germline CDR1 MNHNS, CDR2 SASEGT.

This clonotype has ten or more counts. The chain recombines TRBV7-9 with TRBJ2-1, with 8 bases that match TRBD2. CDR3 length: 16 residues. The ends lost 2 bases at V and 0 bases at J; junction bases unmatched: 3. The germline V gene has CDR1 SEHNR and CDR2 FQNEAQ (reference sequence). This chain's CDR3 is CASSLRSGSSYNEQFF. The CDR3 nucleotides are TGTGCCAGCAGCTTAAGGAGCGGGAGCTCCTACAATGAGCAGTTCTTC.

This chain joins TRBV30 and TRBJ2-2; 7 nucleotides match TRBD2. Germline V CDR1 and CDR2: GTSNPN, SVGIG (reference sequence). Losses at the gene ends were 4 bases for V and 0 bases for J; bases not matched to a gene: 5. The CDR3 is 15 residues long. CDR3 sequence: CAWKPLAANTGELFF. CDR3 bases: TGTGCCTGGAAACCCCTAGCGGCGAACACCGGGGAGCTGTTTTTT.

This clonotype came up many times. A much bigger clone sits one base away, suggesting this may be a read error. The chain has TRBV6-1 and TRBJ2-7; D perhaps matches TRBD1 (6 bases). Trimming stripped 6 bases from V and 0 bases from J, with 9 bases between. The V gene's germline CDR1 is MNHNS and CDR2 SASEGT. The CDR3 sequence is 13 residues long. CDR3 amino acids: CASSTGSSYEQYF. CDR3 nucleotides: TGTGCCAGCAGCACAGGGAGCTCCTACGAGCAGTACTTC.

This clonotype showed up many times. In nucleotides, the CDR3 is TGTGCCAGCAGCTTCGGGGAACAATTGAGCTACGAGCAGTACTTC. Its translation is CASSFGEQLSYEQYF. The V call is TRBV3-1, the J call TRBJ2-7, with D perhaps TRBD2 (5 bases). V lost 5 bases and J lost 3, with 17 bases in between. Germline CDR1 reads LGHDT; CDR2 reads YNNKEL (reference sequence). The CDR3 consists of 15 residues.

There are many counts of this clonotype. The gene calls are TRBV19 and TRBJ1-2, with no clear D. Germline CDR1 reads LNHDA; CDR2 reads SQIVND (reference sequence). The CDR3 spans 13 residues. Trimming shortened V by 6 bases and J by 1 base, and 9 bases separated the two germline ends. The CDR3 bases are TGTGCCAGTAGCCCACAGCGTAACTATGGCTACACCTTC. This encodes CASSPQRNYGYTF.

This clonotype has a handful of counts. The chain is built from TRBV29-1 and TRBJ2-7, with D perhaps being TRBD1 or TRBD2 (5 bases each). V was pared by 7 bases and J by 2 bases, with 21 bases between. Germline loops: CDR1 SQVTM, CDR2 ANQGSEA. The CDR3 consists of 15 residues. Here the CDR3 reads CSAARDSAEPYEQYF. CDR3 DNA: TGCAGCGCCGCCAGGGATAGCGCGGAGCCCTACGAGCAGTACTTC.

This clonotype was seen at least ten times. This chain connects TRBV12-3 or TRBV12-4 to TRBJ2-1; D call uncertain. Trimming cost V 7 bases and J 9 bases, with 16 bases left between them. The CDR3 loop spans 13 amino acids. The DNA for the CDR3 is TGTGCCAGCACCCGGGCCGAAACGGGTGAGCAGTTCTTC. It specifies CASTRAETGEQFF.

This clonotype was observed at least ten times. The chain recombines TRBV28 with TRBJ1-5; D remains unclear. This CDR3 is 15 amino acids long. Germline V gives CDR1 MDHEN, CDR2 SYDVKM. Trimming removed 3 bases from V and 0 bases from J, with 9 bases in between. This chain's CDR3 is CASSFVGISNQPQHF. The CDR3, as DNA: TGTGCCAGCAGTTTCGTAGGGATTAGCAATCAGCCCCAGCATTTT.

For this clonotype: This likely comes from a read error, as the CDR3 has no conserved phenylalanine or tryptophan at its end. The chain combines TRBV27 with TRBJ2-1; D is possibly TRBD1 (6 bases). The CDR3 covers 15 residues. Trimming shortened V by 2 bases and J by 1 base, and 9 bases separated the two germline ends. Germline V gene lookup returns CDR1 MNHEY and CDR2 SMNVEV (reference sequence). The CDR3 nucleotides are TGTGCCAGCAGTTTAGGGGACACATCCTACAATGAGCAGTTCCTC. It yields the protein CASSLGDTSYNEQFL.

This clonotype was recorded at least ten times. The rearrangement joins TRBV28 to TRBJ1-1; TRBD1 is a possible D gene (6 bases). Trimming shortened V by 7 bases and J by 2 bases, and 17 bases separated the two germline ends. Germline V lookup: CDR1 MDHEN, CDR2 SYDVKM. The CDR3 length is 15 residues. Here the CDR3 reads CASMTGQSFNTEAFF. CDR3 nucleotides: TGTGCCAGCATGACAGGACAGTCTTTCAACACTGAAGCTTTCTTT.

In this sample, this clonotype turned up a few times. This chain uses TRBV7-8 with TRBJ2-7; possible D gene TRBD1, 6 bases. Looked up from germline, CDR1 is SGHVS and CDR2 is FQNEAQ. V was cut by 5 bases and J by 2 bases, with 16 bases left in between. The CDR3 has 15 amino acids. This chain's CDR3 is CASSPGDLRTYEQYF. CDR3 nucleotides: TGTGCCAGCAGCCCAGGGGACCTGAGGACCTACGAGCAGTACTTC.

This clonotype has a count of ten or more. V usage is TRBV30 and J usage is TRBJ1-5; D remains ambiguous. V was pared by 0 bases and J by 0 bases, with 9 bases between. CDR1 GTSNPN and CDR2 SVGIG come from the germline V gene (reference sequence). The CDR3 extends over 15 amino acids. CDR3 residues: CAWSVADYSNQPQHF. CDR3 bases: TGTGCCTGGAGTGTAGCGGATTATAGCAATCAGCCCCAGCATTTT.

This chain uses TRBV12-5 with TRBJ1-6, with D possibly being TRBD1 (5 bases). CDR1 is LGHNT and CDR2 is FRNRAP in the germline V gene. V lost 4 bases and J 7 bases, leaving 20 bases between the germline ends. The CDR3 spans 17 residues. CDR3 DNA sequence: TGTGCTAGTGGTTCCGGGACTCCGGAGAAATGGAATTCACCCCTCCACTTT. Its translation: CASGSGTPEKWNSPLHF.

The chain employs TRBV10-3 and TRBJ2-3; unclear D gene. Germline V gives CDR1 ENHRY, CDR2 SYGVKD. CDR3 length: 14 amino acids. V was clipped by 0 bases and J by 3 bases, with 7 bases between them. CDR3 coding DNA: TGTGCCATCAGTGAGTCGAGTGGGACAGATACGCAGTATTTT. This translates into CAISESSGTDTQYF.

The genes are TRBV13 and TRBJ1-1; 7 bases align to TRBD1. Trimming cost V 5 bases and J 8 bases; bases outside gene matches: 5. The germline V gene has CDR1 PRHDT and CDR2 FYEKMQ (reference sequence). The CDR3 is 12 amino acids. As DNA, the CDR3 is TGTGCCAGCAGCCGGGGACAGTTAGAAGCTTTCTTT. Translation: CASSRGQLEAFF.

The V gene is TRBV24-1, the J gene TRBJ2-1; TRBD2 matches at 8 bases. V gave up 3 bases and J gave up 3 bases; unmatched junction bases: 9. This CDR3 is 17 amino acids long. CDR1 is KGHDR, CDR2 SFDVKD, per germline. CDR3 loop: CATSDPEAGVGYNEQFF. In DNA, the CDR3 is TGTGCCACCAGTGATCCGGAAGCGGGAGTGGGCTACAATGAGCAGTTCTTC.

A word on this clonotype: Being one base from a much bigger clone, this may be a read error. The chain links TRBV7-9 to TRBJ1-1; tentatively, D is TRBD1 (6 bases). The germline V and J ends were trimmed by 5 bases and 0 bases, with 10 bases remaining between them. The CDR3 has 14 residues. Germline V gene data show CDR1 as SEHNR and CDR2 as FQNEAQ (reference sequence). The CDR3 region is CASSGGHLNTEAFF. In DNA form, the CDR3 reads TGTGCCAGCAGCGGGGGACATCTGAACACTGAAGCTTTCTTT.

Many counts were recorded for this clonotype. This chain uses TRBV7-8 with TRBJ2-1; weak D call: TRBD1 (5 bases). Trimming took 4 bases from V and 8 from J, leaving 15 bases between them. The CDR3 is 14 amino acids. Germline V gene lookup returns CDR1 SGHVS and CDR2 FQNEAQ. DNA for the CDR3: TGTGCCAGCAGCTCTTCTAACAGGATTGATGAGCAGTTCTTC. Its translation: CASSSSNRIDEQFF. The complete variable domain, with remaining parts taken from reference TRBV7-8 and TRBJ2-1, reads GAGVSQSPRYKVAKRGQDVALRCDPISGHVSLFWYQQALGQGPEFLTYFQNEAQLDKSGLPSDRFFAERPEGSVSTLKIQRTQQEDSAVYLCASSSSNRIDEQFFGPGTRLTVL.

This clonotype was observed a few times. The rearrangement links TRBV10-3 to TRBJ2-2; D is unclear. The CDR3 length is 14 residues. Per germline, CDR1 ENHRY and CDR2 SYGVKD. Trimming shortened V by 6 bases and J by 1 base, and 9 bases separated the two germline ends. Written as DNA, the CDR3 is TGTGCCATCAGACCGGACGGGAACACCGGGGAGCTGTTTTTT. It is translated as CAIRPDGNTGELFF.

This clonotype has ten or more counts. The chain recombines TRBV28 with TRBJ1-2; D unresolved. V was cut by 8 bases and J by 7 bases, with 11 bases left in between. This CDR3 has 11 amino acids. Germline V CDR1 and CDR2: MDHEN, SYDVKM. As DNA, the CDR3 is TGTGCCAGCGTGTCGTTAGCTGGCTACACCTTC. Amino acid sequence: CASVSLAGYTF.

This clonotype was found a few times. This sequence joins TRBV27 and TRBJ2-1; 7 bases map to TRBD2. Germline CDR1 MNHEY, CDR2 SMNVEV (reference sequence). The CDR3 spans 15 residues. The V segment lost 5 bases and the J segment 8 bases; nucleotides outside the gene matches: 12. The CDR3 sequence is CASSPTAGDFDEQFF. The DNA of the CDR3 is TGTGCCAGCAGTCCGACGGCGGGAGATTTCGATGAGCAGTTCTTC.

This clonotype appeared many times. V and J are TRBV28 and TRBJ1-1, with no clear D. The CDR3 length is 16 residues. The V gene lost 2 bases and the J gene lost 1 base, with 14 bases spanning the gap. Looked up from germline, CDR1 is MDHEN and CDR2 is SYDVKM. DNA for the CDR3: TGTGCCAGCAGTTTAGTGGGAGTTTTGGGGAACACTGAAGCTTTCTTT. Protein product: CASSLVGVLGNTEAFF.

This clonotype was observed at least ten times. The CDR3 sequence is CASSEYEETAEAFF. The DNA for the CDR3 is TGCGCCAGCAGTGAGTATGAGGAAACCGCTGAAGCTTTCTTT. This rearrangement joins TRBV10-1 to TRBJ1-1; the D is unclear. V was clipped by 1 base and J by 6 bases, with 12 bases between them. The germline V gene has CDR1 WNHNN and CDR2 SYGVQD (reference sequence). This CDR3 spans 14 amino acids.

This clonotype was detected a few times. This chain connects TRBV11-2 to TRBJ1-1; D gene ambiguous. The CDR3 has 15 amino acids. V shed 1 base and J shed 1 base, with 10 bases lying between them. The germline CDR1 and CDR2 sequences are SGHAT and FQNNGV. CDR3: CASSLAPESNTEAFF. The CDR3 nucleotides read TGTGCCAGCAGCTTAGCTCCAGAATCGAACACTGAAGCTTTCTTT.

Turning to this clonotype: An end of the junction does not agree with germline; a read error may underlie this. CDR3 in amino acids: CASTSPGESYNKQFF. CDR3 sequence (DNA): TGTGCCAGCACCTCACCAGGGGAGTCCTACAATAAGCAGTTCTTC. V is TRBV7-2 and J is TRBJ2-1; a possible D gene is TRBD1 (6 bases). Germline-derived CDR1 and CDR2 are SGHTA and FQGNSA. CDR3 size: 15 residues.

The chain links TRBV28 to TRBJ1-1; 7 nucleotides match TRBD1. The germline gives CDR1 MDHEN, CDR2 SYDVKM. The junction had 11 bases not matched to a gene; V was cut back by 10 bases and J by 0 bases. This CDR3 comprises 15 residues. Here the CDR3 DNA reads TGTGCCACCCTCCGGGAGGGGGCAATGAACACTGAAGCTTTCTTT. Translation: CATLREGAMNTEAFF.